This TCR beta chain was observed in a study of blood T cell repertoires in COVID-19. Whole-study context: PBMCs, B-cell-depleted T cells, or T cells were the source of the cDNA or gDNA that made up the material.

The assay was immunoSEQ multiplex PCR, and TCRdb's table has in-frame clones only and misses some. The table lists under 250,000 clones, about 91% of them singletons. CDR3 length: 17 residues. From germline, CDR1 is LGHNA and CDR2 YSLEER. J lost 0 bases, V lost 2 bases, and 6 bases had no gene match. This receptor was identified in a woman in her thirties with COVID-19, enrolled during active disease. The specimen was peripheral blood. The chain couples TRBV4-3 to TRBJ2-1, with 8 bases identical to TRBD2. CDR3 nucleotide sequence: TGCGCCAGCAGCCAACTACTAGCGGCAAGCTCCTACAATGAGCAGTTCTTC. This translates into CASSQLLAASSYNEQFF.